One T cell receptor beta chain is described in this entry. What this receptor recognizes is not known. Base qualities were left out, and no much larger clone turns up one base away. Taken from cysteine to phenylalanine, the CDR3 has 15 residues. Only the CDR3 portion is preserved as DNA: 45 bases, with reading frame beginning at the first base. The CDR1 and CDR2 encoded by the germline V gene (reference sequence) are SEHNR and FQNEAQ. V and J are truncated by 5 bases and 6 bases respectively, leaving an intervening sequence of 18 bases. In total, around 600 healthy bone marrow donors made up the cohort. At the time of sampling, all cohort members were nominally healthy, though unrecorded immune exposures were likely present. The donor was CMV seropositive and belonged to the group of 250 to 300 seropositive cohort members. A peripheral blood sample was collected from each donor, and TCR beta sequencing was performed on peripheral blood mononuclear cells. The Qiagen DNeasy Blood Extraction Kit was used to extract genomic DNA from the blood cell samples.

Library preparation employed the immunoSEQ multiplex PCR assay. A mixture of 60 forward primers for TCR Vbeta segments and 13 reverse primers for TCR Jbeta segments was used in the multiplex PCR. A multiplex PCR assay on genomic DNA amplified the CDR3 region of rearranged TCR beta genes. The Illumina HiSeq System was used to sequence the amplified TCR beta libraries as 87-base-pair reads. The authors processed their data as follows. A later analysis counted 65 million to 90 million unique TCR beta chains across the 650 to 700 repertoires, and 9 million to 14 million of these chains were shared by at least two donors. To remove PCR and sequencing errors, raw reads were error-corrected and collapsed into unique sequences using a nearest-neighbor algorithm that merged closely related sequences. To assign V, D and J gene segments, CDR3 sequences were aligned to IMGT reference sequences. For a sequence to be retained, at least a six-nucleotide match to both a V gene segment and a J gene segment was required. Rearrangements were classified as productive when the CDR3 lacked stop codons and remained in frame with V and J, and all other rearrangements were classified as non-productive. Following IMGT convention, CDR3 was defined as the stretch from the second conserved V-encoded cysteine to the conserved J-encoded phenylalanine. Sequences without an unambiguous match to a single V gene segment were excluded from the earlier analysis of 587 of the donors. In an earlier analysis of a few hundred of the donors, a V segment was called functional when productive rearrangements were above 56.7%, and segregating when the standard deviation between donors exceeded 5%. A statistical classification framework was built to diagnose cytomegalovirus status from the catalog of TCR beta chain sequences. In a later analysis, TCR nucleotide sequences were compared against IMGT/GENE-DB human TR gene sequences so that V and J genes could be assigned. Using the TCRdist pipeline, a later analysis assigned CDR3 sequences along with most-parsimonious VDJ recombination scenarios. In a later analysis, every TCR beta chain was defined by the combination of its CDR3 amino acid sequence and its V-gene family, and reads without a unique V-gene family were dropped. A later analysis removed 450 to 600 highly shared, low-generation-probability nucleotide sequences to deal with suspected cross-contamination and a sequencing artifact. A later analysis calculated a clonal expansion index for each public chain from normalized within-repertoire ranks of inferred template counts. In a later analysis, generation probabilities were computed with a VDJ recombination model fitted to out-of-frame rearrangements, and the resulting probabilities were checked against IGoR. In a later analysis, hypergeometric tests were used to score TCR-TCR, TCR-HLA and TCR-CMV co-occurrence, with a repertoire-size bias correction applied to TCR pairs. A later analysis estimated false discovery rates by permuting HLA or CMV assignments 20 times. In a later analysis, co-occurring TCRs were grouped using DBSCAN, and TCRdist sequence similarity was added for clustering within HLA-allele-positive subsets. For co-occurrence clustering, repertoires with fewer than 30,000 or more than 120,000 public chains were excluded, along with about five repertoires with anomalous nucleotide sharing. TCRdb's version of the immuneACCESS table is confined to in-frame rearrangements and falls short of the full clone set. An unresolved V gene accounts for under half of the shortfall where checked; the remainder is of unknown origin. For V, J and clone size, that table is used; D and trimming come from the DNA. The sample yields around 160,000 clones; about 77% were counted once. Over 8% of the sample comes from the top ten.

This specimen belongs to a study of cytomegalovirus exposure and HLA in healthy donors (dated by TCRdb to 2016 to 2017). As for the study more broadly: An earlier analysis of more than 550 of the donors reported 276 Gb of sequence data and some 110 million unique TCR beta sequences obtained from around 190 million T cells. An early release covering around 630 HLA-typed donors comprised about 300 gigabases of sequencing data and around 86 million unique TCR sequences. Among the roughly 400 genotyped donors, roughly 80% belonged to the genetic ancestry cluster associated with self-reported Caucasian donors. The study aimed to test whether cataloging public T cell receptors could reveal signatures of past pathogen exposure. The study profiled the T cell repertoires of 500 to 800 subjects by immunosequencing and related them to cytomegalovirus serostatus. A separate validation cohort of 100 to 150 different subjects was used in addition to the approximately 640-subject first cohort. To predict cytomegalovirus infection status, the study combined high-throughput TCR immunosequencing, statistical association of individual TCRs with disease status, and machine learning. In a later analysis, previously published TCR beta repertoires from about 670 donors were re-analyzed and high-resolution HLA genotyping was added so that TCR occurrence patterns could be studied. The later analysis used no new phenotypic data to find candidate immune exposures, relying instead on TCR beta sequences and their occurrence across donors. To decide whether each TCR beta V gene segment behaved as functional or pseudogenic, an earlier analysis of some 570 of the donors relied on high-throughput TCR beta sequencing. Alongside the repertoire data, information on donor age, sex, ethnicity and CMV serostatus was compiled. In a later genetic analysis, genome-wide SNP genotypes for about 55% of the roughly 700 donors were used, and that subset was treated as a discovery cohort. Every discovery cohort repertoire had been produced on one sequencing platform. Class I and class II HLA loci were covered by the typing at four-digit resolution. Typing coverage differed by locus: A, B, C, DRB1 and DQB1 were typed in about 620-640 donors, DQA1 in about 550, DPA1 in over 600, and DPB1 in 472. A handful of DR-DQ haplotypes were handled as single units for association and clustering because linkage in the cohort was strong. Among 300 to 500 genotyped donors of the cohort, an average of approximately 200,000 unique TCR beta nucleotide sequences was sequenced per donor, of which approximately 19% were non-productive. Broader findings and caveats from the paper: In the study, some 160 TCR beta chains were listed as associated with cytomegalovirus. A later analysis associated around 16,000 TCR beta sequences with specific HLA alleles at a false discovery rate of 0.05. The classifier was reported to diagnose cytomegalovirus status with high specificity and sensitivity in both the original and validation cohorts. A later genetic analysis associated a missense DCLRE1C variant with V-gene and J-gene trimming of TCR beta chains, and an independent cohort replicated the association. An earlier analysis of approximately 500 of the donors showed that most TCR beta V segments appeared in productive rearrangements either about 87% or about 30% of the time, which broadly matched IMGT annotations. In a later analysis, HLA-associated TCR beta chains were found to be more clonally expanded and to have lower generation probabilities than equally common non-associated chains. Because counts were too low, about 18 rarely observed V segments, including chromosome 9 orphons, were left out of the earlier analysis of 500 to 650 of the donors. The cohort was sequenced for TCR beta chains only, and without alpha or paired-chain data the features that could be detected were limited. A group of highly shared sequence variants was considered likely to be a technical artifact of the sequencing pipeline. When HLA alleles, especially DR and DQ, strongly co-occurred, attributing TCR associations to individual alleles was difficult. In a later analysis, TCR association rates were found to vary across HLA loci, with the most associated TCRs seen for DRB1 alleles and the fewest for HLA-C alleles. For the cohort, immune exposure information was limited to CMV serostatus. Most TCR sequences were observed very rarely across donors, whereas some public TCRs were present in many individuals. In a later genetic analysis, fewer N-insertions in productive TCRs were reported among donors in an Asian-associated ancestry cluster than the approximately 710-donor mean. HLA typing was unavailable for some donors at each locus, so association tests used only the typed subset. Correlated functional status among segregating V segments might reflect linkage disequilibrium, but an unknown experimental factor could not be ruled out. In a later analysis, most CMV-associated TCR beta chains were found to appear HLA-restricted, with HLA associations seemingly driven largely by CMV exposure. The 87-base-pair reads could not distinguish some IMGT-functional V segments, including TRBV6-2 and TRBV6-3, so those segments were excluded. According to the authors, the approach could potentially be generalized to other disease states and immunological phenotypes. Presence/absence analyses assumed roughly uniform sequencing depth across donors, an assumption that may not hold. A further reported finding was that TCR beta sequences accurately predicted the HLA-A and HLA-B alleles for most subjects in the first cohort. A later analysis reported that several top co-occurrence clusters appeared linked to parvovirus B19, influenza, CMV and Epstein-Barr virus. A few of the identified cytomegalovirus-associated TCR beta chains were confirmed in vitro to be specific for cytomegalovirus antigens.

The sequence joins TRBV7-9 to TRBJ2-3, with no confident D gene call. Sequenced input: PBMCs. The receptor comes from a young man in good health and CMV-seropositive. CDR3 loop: CASSPFLLVRDTQYF. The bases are TGTGCCAGCAGCCCCTTTTTGCTAGTAAGGGATACGCAGTATTTT.